These T cell receptor beta chains were read from a single sample in a study of vaccination effects on CD4 cells after COVID-19. Data came from immunoSEQ multiplex PCR; TCRdb stores just in-frame clones and leaves some out. The sample holds more than 45,000 clones, 76% seen once. Antigen specificity for these receptors is unknown. The sample consisted of CD4+ T cells from PBMCs cultured without peptide, taken before COVID-19 vaccination. The receptors come from a human donor who had a prior SARS-CoV-2 infection. The CDR3 runs from the conserved cysteine through the conserved F or W.

cdr3_aa j_call v_call
CASSLGNYGYTF TRBJ1-2 TRBV5-4
CASSDIIGNNGQGGNEQFF TRBJ2-1 TRBV2
CASSQGEGQPQHF TRBJ1-5 TRBV14
CASSYGRIAGGELFF TRBJ2-2 TRBV6-6
CASSARTGQSSTDTQYF TRBJ2-3 TRBV9
CASSLVFDRGLPNFYEQYF TRBJ2-7 TRBV7-9
CASSGPDVTDTQYF TRBJ2-3 TRBV11-3
CASYPGGISTDTQYF TRBJ2-3 TRBV5-1
CASSLSGRGTGELFF TRBJ2-2 TRBV5-6
CASSEYRAGVDGYTF TRBJ1-2 TRBV2
CATSRVVGNEQFF TRBJ2-1 TRBV15
CASGRLADYNEQFF TRBJ2-1 TRBV6-2/TRBV6-3
CASSFFRQNTGELFF TRBJ2-2 TRBV7-8
CASNTQGTFRNTIYF TRBJ1-3 TRBV6-5
CASNTDRGYQPQHF TRBJ1-5 TRBV2